The TCR beta chain under discussion was sequenced for a study of control samples from healthy donors and cancer patients. Losses at the gene ends were 0 bases for V and 5 bases for J; bases not matched to a gene: 9. CDR1 is SGHNT and CDR2 is YYREEE in the germline V gene (reference sequence). The CDR3 totals 17 residues. The protocol was immunoSEQ multiplex PCR, while the TCRdb copy is restricted to in-frame clones and leaves out a portion. Seen here are around 100,000 clones, 92% observed once, and the top ten hold 2% to 3%. The chain carries TRBV5-4 and TRBJ2-3; TRBD2 agrees at 10 bases. The specimen sequenced was blood. The receptor was derived from a woman younger than 35 in good health. The CDR3 sequence is CASSLERGGSLRDTQYF. DNA for the CDR3: TGTGCCAGCAGCTTGGAGCGGGGGGGCAGTTTGAGAGATACGCAGTATTTT. Drawing the rest from reference TRBV5-4 and TRBJ2-3, the complete variable domain is ETGVTQSPTHLIKTRGQQVTLRCSSQSGHNTVSWYQQALGQGPQFIFQYYREEENGRGNFPPRFSGLQFPNYSSELNVNALELDDSALYLCASSLERGGSLRDTQYFGPGTRLTVL.